The next 28 T cell receptor beta chains were all read from a single sample in a study of blood T cell repertoires in COVID-19. Profiled with immunoSEQ multiplex PCR; TCRdb holds only in-frame clones, not every one. The table shows about 58,000 clones, with 90% occurring only once. Material: peripheral blood. These receptors all come from a man aged 60 to 69 with active COVID-19.

The chain carries TRBV30 and TRBJ2-7, with 9 bases fitting TRBD2. CDR3 length: 15 amino acids. Germline V gives CDR1 GTSNPN, CDR2 SVGIG (reference sequence). V lost 0 bases to trimming and J lost 2 bases; unmatched junction nucleotides: 5. CDR3 region: CAWSVLLAGTYEQYF. CDR3 nucleotide sequence: TGTGCCTGGAGTGTACTACTAGCGGGCACCTACGAGCAGTACTTC.

The genes are TRBV9 and TRBJ2-5; 13 bases fit TRBD2. Germline CDR1 is SGDLS and CDR2 is YYNGEE. J was trimmed by 1 base and V by 1 base; bases with no gene match: 4. The CDR3 runs 17 residues. The CDR3 reads CASSVSGTSGVQETQYF. The CDR3 DNA is TGTGCCAGCAGCGTATCCGGGACTAGCGGGGTCCAAGAGACCCAGTACTTC.

V is TRBV5-1 and J is TRBJ2-2; D is unclear. Trimming cost V 0 bases and J 0 bases, with 12 bases left between them. Germline lookup yields CDR1 SGHRS and CDR2 YFSETQ. The CDR3 runs 17 residues. This CDR3 is CASSLVRQTANTGELFF. Here the CDR3 DNA reads TGCGCCAGCAGCTTGGTCCGACAAACCGCGAACACCGGGGAGCTGTTTTTT.

A single count supports this clone. The chain couples TRBV6-5 to TRBJ2-1; D may be TRBD1 (6 bases). Trimming removed 5 bases at V and 10 bases at J, with 18 bases between. Per the germline V gene, CDR1 is MNHEY and CDR2 is SVGAGI. The CDR3 sequence is 14 residues long. CDR3 bases: TGTGCCAGCAGTACTTACTGGGGGCGAAGCGAGCAGTTCTTC. Encoded protein: CASSTYWGRSEQFF.

This rearrangement joins TRBV4-2 to TRBJ1-1; D unresolved. With 3 bases removed from V and 3 bases from J, the gap between germline ends came to 5 bases. This CDR3 has 12 residues. Germline CDR1 LGHNA, CDR2 YNFKEQ. CDR3 coding DNA: TGTGCCAGCAGCCAGGCATACACTGAAGCTTTCTTT. Protein: CASSQAYTEAFF.

The chain employs TRBV11-3 and TRBJ2-7, with 7 bases lining up with TRBD2. The CDR3 totals 13 residues. J was trimmed by 4 bases and V by 5 bases; bases with no gene match: 5. Germline values: CDR1 SGHNT, CDR2 YENEEA. CDR3 DNA: TGTGCCAGCAGCCTAAGGGAGGGGTACGAGCAGTACTTC. Translated, it gives CASSLREGYEQYF.

The gene calls are TRBV28 and TRBJ2-2, with 8 bases fitting TRBD1. CDR1 is MDHEN, CDR2 SYDVKM, per germline. With V trimmed by 6 bases and J by 6 bases, 6 bases remained unmatched. The CDR3 is 14 residues long. Here the CDR3 reads CASRLGTGAGELFF. The CDR3 nucleotides read TGTGCCAGCAGGCTTGGGACAGGCGCCGGGGAGCTGTTTTTT.

This chain uses TRBV4-1 with TRBJ2-7, with a weak D call TRBD2 (6 bases). The CDR3 spans 19 residues. In germline, CDR1 is MGHRA, CDR2 YSYEKL. V lost 2 bases, J lost 0 bases, and 23 bases lay in between. CDR3 residues: CASSQSPTDMAGSSYEQYF. The CDR3 nucleotides are TGCGCCAGCAGCCAAAGCCCCACCGATATGGCGGGGAGCTCCTACGAGCAGTACTTC.

This rearrangement joins TRBV18 to TRBJ1-1, with 8 bases matching TRBD1. CDR1 KGHSH and CDR2 LQKENI come from the germline V gene. This CDR3 spans 18 amino acids. V lost 3 bases and J lost 4; bases outside the gene matches: 16. The CDR3 is CASSPSLGQGWVFTEAFF. CDR3 nucleotide sequence: TGTGCCAGCTCACCTTCCCTCGGACAGGGTTGGGTATTCACTGAAGCTTTCTTT.

The DNA of the CDR3 is TGTGCCAGCAGCGTAGACGGGACTAGCTACGAGCAGTACTTC. It translates to CASSVDGTSYEQYF. This chain links TRBV9 with TRBJ2-7; 8 positions agree with TRBD2. This CDR3 region has 14 residues. The germline gives CDR1 SGDLS, CDR2 YYNGEE. The V and J ends lost 0 bases and 3 bases, in that order; junction bases with no gene match: 2.

This clone was observed a handful of times. The chain is built from TRBV4-1 and TRBJ2-5; 9 bases match TRBD2. J gave up 2 bases and V 2 bases, and 12 bases lay outside the gene matches. CDR3 length equals 18 residues. In germline, CDR1 is MGHRA, CDR2 YSYEKL. CDR3 coding DNA: TGCGCCAGCAGCCAAAGATTACTAGGGACTAGCAGTCAAGAGACCCAGTACTTC. Translation: CASSQRLLGTSSQETQYF.

The V and J genes are TRBV2 and TRBJ2-7; a weak D match, TRBD1 (5 bases). V lost 6 bases and J lost 2, with 11 bases in between. CDR1 and CDR2 from the germline V gene are SNHLY and FYNNEI. This CDR3 has 13 residues. CDR3 coding DNA: TGTGCCAGCAGGGGTAGACAGACCTACGAGCAGTACTTC. Amino acid sequence: CASRGRQTYEQYF.

This clone has more than one count but fewer than ten. V and J are TRBV19 and TRBJ2-7, with D tentatively TRBD1 (6 bases). The germline CDR1 and CDR2 sequences are LNHDA and SQIVND (reference sequence). V shed 7 bases and J shed 0 bases, with 19 bases lying between them. There are 16 residues in the CDR3. The CDR3: CASKLSIDRSSYEQYF. Written as DNA, the CDR3 is TGTGCCAGTAAGCTCTCGATTGACAGGAGCTCCTACGAGCAGTACTTC.

This clone has just a few counts. This chain links TRBV23-1 with TRBJ2-1; possible D gene TRBD2, 6 bases. TRBV23-1 is filed as an ORF, its function uncertain. Trimming took 7 bases from V and 5 from J, leaving 24 bases between them. The CDR3 has 17 residues. The chain's CDR3 is CASKGGLDRTPNNEQFF. In DNA form, the CDR3 reads TGCGCCAGCAAGGGAGGCTTGGACCGGACCCCTAACAATGAGCAGTTCTTC.

The chain joins TRBV28 to TRBJ1-1; D unresolved. This CDR3 is 14 amino acids long. The germline V gene has CDR1 MDHEN and CDR2 SYDVKM. V was clipped by 4 bases and J by 5 bases, with 14 bases between them. The CDR3 reads CASSSRGLGTEAFF. CDR3 sequence (DNA): TGTGCCAGCAGTTCTCGAGGGCTTGGGACTGAAGCTTTCTTT.

The chain has TRBV10-2 and TRBJ2-7; the match to TRBD2 covers 8 bases. CDR1 and CDR2 from the germline V gene are WSHSY and SAAADI. The CDR3 is made up of 16 amino acids. V lost 6 bases, J lost 2 bases, and 12 bases stayed unmatched. CDR3 loop: CASSPGGAGMTYEQYF. The CDR3, as DNA: TGCGCCAGCAGCCCCGGGGGGGCGGGAATGACCTACGAGCAGTACTTC.

The J gene is TRBJ2-1, the V gene TRBV4-3; 7 positions agree with TRBD2. The CDR3 has 16 residues. V lost 0 bases and J lost 7; bases outside the gene matches: 9. Germline values: CDR1 LGHNA, CDR2 YSLEER. In DNA, the CDR3 is TGCGCCAGCAGCCAAGAGGCTAGCGGCATTAGGAATGAGCAGTTCTTC. It translates to CASSQEASGIRNEQFF.

As for this clone: One junction end disagrees with the germline gene, perhaps due to a read error. This chain joins TRBV15 and TRBJ2-7, with D possibly being TRBD1 (5 bases). Germline CDR1 is LNHNV and CDR2 is YYDKDF (reference sequence). The CDR3 runs 12 residues. The CDR3 loop reads CATSRSWGPRLF. The CDR3 DNA follows: TGTGCCACCAGCAGATCTTGGGGCCCTCGGCTCTTC.

The chain uses TRBV5-3 and TRBJ1-5; no definite D call. TRBV5-3 is placed among ORFs of uncertain function. This CDR3 comprises 14 residues. Trimming removed 6 bases from V and 0 bases from J, with 10 bases in between. DNA of the CDR3: TGTGCCAGAACCATAGCTAGTAGCAATCAGCCCCAGCATTTT. It codes for CARTIASSNQPQHF.

This clone came up once. The chain links TRBV4-2 to TRBJ2-7, with 8 bases lining up with TRBD1. The CDR3 is made up of 15 amino acids. Germline CDR1 reads LGHNA; CDR2 reads YNFKEQ. Losses at the gene ends were 5 bases for V and 1 base for J; bases not matched to a gene: 7. CDR3 amino acids: CASSVRWTGSYEQYF. The CDR3 DNA sequence: TGTGCCAGCAGCGTTCGTTGGACAGGGTCCTACGAGCAGTACTTC.

The V call is TRBV27, the J call TRBJ2-3, with D perhaps TRBD1 (6 bases). V gave up 5 bases and J gave up 2 bases, with 11 bases separating them. This CDR3 is built from 14 residues. The germline V gene encodes CDR1 MNHEY and CDR2 SMNVEV (reference sequence). The DNA of the CDR3 is TGTGCCAGCAGTGGGGGCGGGCTCACAGATACGCAGTATTTT. Translation gives CASSGGGLTDTQYF.

The V call is TRBV28, the J call TRBJ1-2, with TRBD1 matching over 7 bases. V shed 7 bases and J 4 bases; nucleotides not matched to a gene: 12. In germline, CDR1 is MDHEN, CDR2 SYDVKM. The CDR3 runs 15 residues. The CDR3 protein is CASTRGQFRSYGYTF. The CDR3 region has the DNA TGTGCCAGCACCAGGGGACAGTTCCGGTCCTATGGCTACACCTTC.

The rearrangement joins TRBV15 to TRBJ2-7, with D unresolved. Deletions cut 8 bases from V and 0 bases from J, with 8 bases between. CDR1 and CDR2 (germline): LNHNV, YYDKDF (reference sequence). CDR3 length equals 12 residues. For the CDR3, the DNA is TGTGCCACCGCTCTAAGCTCCTACGAGCAGTACTTC. It encodes CATALSSYEQYF.

V usage is TRBV5-8 and J usage is TRBJ2-6; 7 bases map to TRBD1. Looked up from germline, CDR1 is SGHTS and CDR2 is YDEGEE. The CDR3 is made up of 17 amino acids. Losses at the gene ends were 6 bases for V and 0 bases for J; bases not matched to a gene: 9. CDR3 in amino acids: CASTQTGTDSGANVLTF. CDR3 sequence (DNA): TGTGCCAGCACCCAGACAGGGACCGACTCTGGGGCCAACGTCCTGACTTTC.

This clone appeared a few times. The chain couples TRBV6-2 or TRBV6-3 to TRBJ2-5; the match to TRBD2 covers 11 bases. Germline V gene sequence: CDR1 MNHEY, CDR2 SVGEGT. The CDR3 runs to 17 residues. The junction had 6 bases not matched to a gene; V was cut back by 2 bases and J by 1 base. Here the CDR3 reads CASSYGRLAGFQETQYF. In DNA, the CDR3 is TGTGCCAGCAGTTACGGACGACTAGCGGGGTTCCAAGAGACCCAGTACTTC.

In this sample, this clone turned up once. The J gene is TRBJ1-1, the V gene TRBV6-5; perhaps TRBD1 as D (6 bases). The V gene lost 7 bases and the J gene lost 0 bases, with 12 bases spanning the gap. CDR1 is MNHEY and CDR2 is SVGAGI in the germline V gene. The length of the CDR3 is 14 residues. CDR3 region: CASTSGTMNTEAFF. The DNA of the CDR3 is TGTGCCAGCACCTCCGGGACAATGAACACTGAAGCTTTCTTT.

The chain carries TRBV7-9 and TRBJ2-7; 7 bases match TRBD1. Germline lookup yields CDR1 SEHNR and CDR2 FQNEAQ (reference sequence). This CDR3 region has 14 residues. The junction had 2 bases not matched to a gene; V was cut back by 1 base and J by 2 bases. Written as DNA, the CDR3 is TGTGCCAGCAGCTTAGGACAGGGTGCCTACGAGCAGTACTTC. It is translated as CASSLGQGAYEQYF. Supplemented by reference TRBV7-9 and TRBJ2-7, the full variable domain reads DTGVSQNPRHKITKRGQNVTFRCDPISEHNRLYWYRQTLGQGPEFLTYFQNEAQLEKSRLLSDRFSAERPKGSFSTLEIQRTEQGDSAMYLCASSLGQGAYEQYFGPGTRLTVT.

The table lists this clone with a few counts. The chain employs TRBV19 and TRBJ1-2; tentative D call: TRBD1 (5 bases). Germline CDR1 and CDR2: LNHDA and SQIVND (reference sequence). The CDR3 length is 13 residues. With 5 bases removed from V and 6 bases from J, the gap between germline ends came to 13 bases. CDR3 nucleotide sequence: TGTGCCAGTAGTCCCCGATTGACAGATGGCTACACCTTC. It is translated as CASSPRLTDGYTF.